This T cell receptor beta chain was captured by sequencing in a study of control samples from healthy donors and cancer patients. Sequencing used immunoSEQ multiplex PCR; TCRdb keeps in-frame clones, though not all of them. The sample carries fewer than 100,000 clones, 82% recorded once. Germline loops: CDR1 KGHSH, CDR2 LQKENI. This CDR3 is 12 amino acids long. V shed 4 bases and J shed 5 bases, with 8 bases lying between them. This chain connects TRBV18 to TRBJ2-5, with D uncertain. The source of this sequence is a woman in her sixties in good health. Sequencing was performed on blood. In DNA, the CDR3 is TGTGCCAGCTCACTTGGCATCGAGACCCAGTACTTC. It encodes CASSLGIETQYF.